This T cell receptor (beta chain) was sequenced for a study of cytomegalovirus exposure and HLA in healthy donors. Germline CDR1 reads SGDLS; CDR2 reads YYNGEE. V was cut by 0 bases and J by 3 bases, with 6 bases left in between. The CDR3 loop spans 13 amino acids. The PCR used 60 Vbeta and 13 Jbeta primers. Profiled with immunoSEQ multiplex PCR; TCRdb holds only in-frame clones, not every one. In the table there are approximately 190,000 clones, 80% to 85% of which are singletons. Whole-study findings and limits: Reported findings show TCR beta sequences accurately forecast HLA-A and HLA-B alleles in most subjects.

Notes on this clone: Antigen unknown. Other DNA sequences in the same sample also yield this CDR3.

The V and J genes are TRBV9 and TRBJ1-1, with a weak D call TRBD1 (5 bases). The source is a young woman in good health and CMV-seronegative. The specimen sequenced was PBMCs. In DNA form, the CDR3 reads TGTGCCAGCAGCGTAGGGGGGGACACTGAAGCTTTCTTT. It is translated as CASSVGGDTEAFF. Variable domain in full (rest from reference TRBV9 and TRBJ1-1): DSGVTQTPKHLITATGQRVTLRCSPRSGDLSVYWYQQSLDQGLQFLIQYYNGEERAKGNILERFSAQQFPDLHSELNLSSLELGDSALYFCASSVGGDTEAFFGQGTRLTVV.